This T cell receptor beta chain was identified during a study of blood T cell repertoires in COVID-19. Per the authors' pipeline: For nucleated cells, counts were estimated from reference gene primer amplification. TCRdb's copy holds only in-frame clones and misses some; the assay was immunoSEQ multiplex PCR. D and trimming come from the DNA, and the V and J calls and clone size come from that table. The profile covers roughly 180,000 clones, with approximately 90% appearing a single time and under 4.5% taken by the ten largest. The germline gives CDR1 KGHSH, CDR2 LQKENI. Trimming pared 3 bases from V and 7 bases from J, leaving 9 bases between. This CDR3 region has 13 residues.

The receptor was derived from a woman younger than 45 with acute or convalescent COVID-19. This chain joins TRBV18 and TRBJ2-2; possibly TRBD1 for D (5 bases). Sequenced input: peripheral blood. CDR3 loop: CASSPGPDGELFF. CDR3 sequence (DNA): TGTGCCAGCTCACCGGGGCCTGACGGGGAGCTGTTTTTT.